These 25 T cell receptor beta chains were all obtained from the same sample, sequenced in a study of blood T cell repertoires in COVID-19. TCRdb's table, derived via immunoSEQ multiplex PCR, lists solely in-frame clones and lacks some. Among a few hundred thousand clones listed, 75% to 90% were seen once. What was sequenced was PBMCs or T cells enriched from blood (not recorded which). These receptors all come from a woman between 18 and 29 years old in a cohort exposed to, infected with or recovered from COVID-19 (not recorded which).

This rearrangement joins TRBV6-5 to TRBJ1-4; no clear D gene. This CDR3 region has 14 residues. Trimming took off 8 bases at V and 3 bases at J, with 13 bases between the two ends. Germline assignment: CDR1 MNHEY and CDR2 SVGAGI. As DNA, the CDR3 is TGTGCCAGCGCAGAGGGCCTGGCTAATGAAAAACTGTTTTTT. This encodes CASAEGLANEKLFF.

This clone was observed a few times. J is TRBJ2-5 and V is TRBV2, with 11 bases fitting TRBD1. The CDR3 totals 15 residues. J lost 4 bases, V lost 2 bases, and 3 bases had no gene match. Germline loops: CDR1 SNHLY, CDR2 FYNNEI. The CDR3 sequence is CASSEQGQGVETQYF. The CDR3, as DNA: TGTGCCAGCAGTGAACAGGGACAGGGGGTAGAGACCCAGTACTTC.

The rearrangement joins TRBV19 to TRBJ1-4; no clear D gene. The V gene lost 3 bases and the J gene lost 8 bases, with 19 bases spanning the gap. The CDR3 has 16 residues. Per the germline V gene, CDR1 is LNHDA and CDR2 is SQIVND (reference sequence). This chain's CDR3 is CASSMFYSAAGEKLFF. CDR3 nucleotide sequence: TGTGCCAGTAGTATGTTCTACAGTGCTGCTGGGGAAAAACTGTTTTTT. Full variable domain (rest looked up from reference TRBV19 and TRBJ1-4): DGGITQSPKYLFRKEGQNVTLSCEQNLNHDAMYWYRQDPGQGLRLIYYSQIVNDFQKGDIAEGYSVSREKKESFPLTVTSAQKNPTAFYLCASSMFYSAAGEKLFFGSGTQLSVL.

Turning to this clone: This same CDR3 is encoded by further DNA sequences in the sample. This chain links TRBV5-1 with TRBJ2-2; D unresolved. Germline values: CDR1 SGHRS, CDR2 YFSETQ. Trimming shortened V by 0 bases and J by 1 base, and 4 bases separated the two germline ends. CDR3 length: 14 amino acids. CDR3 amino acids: CASSLALNTGELFF. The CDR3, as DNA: TGCGCCAGCAGCTTGGCCCTGAACACCGGGGAGCTGTTTTTT. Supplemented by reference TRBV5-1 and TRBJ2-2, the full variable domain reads KAGVTQTPRYLIKTRGQQVTLSCSPISGHRSVSWYQQTPGQGLQFLFEYFSETQRNKGNFPGRFSGRQFSNSRSEMNVSTLELGDSALYLCASSLALNTGELFFGEGSRLTVL.

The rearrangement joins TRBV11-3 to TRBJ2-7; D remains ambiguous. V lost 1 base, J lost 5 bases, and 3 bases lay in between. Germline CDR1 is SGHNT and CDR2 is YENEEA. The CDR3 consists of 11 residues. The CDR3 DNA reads TGTGCCAGCAGCTTAGGCGACGAGCAGTACTTC. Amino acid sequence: CASSLGDEQYF. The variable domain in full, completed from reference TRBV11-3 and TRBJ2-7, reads EAGVVQSPRYKIIEKKQPVAFWCNPISGHNTLYWYLQNLGQGPELLIRYENEEAVDDSQLPKDRFSAERLKGVDSTLKIQPAELGDSAVYLCASSLGDEQYFGPGTRLTVT.

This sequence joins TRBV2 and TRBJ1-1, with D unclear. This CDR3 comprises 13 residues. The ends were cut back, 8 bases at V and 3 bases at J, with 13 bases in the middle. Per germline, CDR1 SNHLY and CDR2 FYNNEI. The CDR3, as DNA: TGTGCCAGCTCTGCCATCCAGTACACTGAAGCTTTCTTT. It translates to CASSAIQYTEAFF.

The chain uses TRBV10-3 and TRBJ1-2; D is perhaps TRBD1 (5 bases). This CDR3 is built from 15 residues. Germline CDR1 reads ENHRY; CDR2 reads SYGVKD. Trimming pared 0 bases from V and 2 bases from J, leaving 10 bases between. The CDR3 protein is CAISESRQSNYGYTF. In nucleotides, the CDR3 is TGTGCCATCAGTGAGTCGAGACAGTCAAACTATGGCTACACCTTC.

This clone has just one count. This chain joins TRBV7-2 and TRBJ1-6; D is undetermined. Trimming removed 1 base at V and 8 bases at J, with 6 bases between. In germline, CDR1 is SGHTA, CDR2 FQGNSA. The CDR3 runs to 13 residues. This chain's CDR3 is CASSLEVDSPLHF. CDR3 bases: TGTGCCAGCAGCTTAGAAGTAGATTCACCCCTCCACTTT.

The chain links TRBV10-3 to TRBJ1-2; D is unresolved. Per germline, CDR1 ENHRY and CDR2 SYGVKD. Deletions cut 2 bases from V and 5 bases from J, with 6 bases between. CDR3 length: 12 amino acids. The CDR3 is CAISEGGYGYTF. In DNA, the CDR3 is TGTGCCATCAGTGAGGGAGGGTATGGCTACACCTTC.

Here the CDR3 reads CASSLGTGGHTEAFF. The CDR3 nucleotides read TGTGCCAGCAGTTTAGGGACAGGGGGTCACACTGAAGCTTTCTTT. The chain is built from TRBV28 and TRBJ1-1; 11 bases fit TRBD1. The germline gives CDR1 MDHEN, CDR2 SYDVKM. V shed 2 bases and J 3 bases; nucleotides not matched to a gene: 2. CDR3 length: 15 residues. The variable domain in full, with the rest retrieved from reference TRBV28 and TRBJ1-1, is DVKVTQSSRYLVKRTGEKVFLECVQDMDHENMFWYRQDPGLGLRLIYFSYDVKMKEKGDIPEGYSVSREKKERFSLILESASTNQTSMYLCASSLGTGGHTEAFFGQGTRLTVV.

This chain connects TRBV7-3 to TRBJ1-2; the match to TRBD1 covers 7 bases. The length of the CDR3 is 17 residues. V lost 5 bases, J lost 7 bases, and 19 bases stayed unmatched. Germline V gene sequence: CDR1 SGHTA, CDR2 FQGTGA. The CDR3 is CASSHAPDRVGPSGYTF. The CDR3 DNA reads TGTGCCAGCAGCCACGCGCCCGACAGGGTTGGGCCCTCTGGCTACACCTTC.

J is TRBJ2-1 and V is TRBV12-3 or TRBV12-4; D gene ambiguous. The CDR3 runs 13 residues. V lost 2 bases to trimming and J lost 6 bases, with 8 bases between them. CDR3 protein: CASSLPPINEQFF. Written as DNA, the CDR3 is TGTGCCAGCAGTTTACCCCCTATCAATGAGCAGTTCTTC.

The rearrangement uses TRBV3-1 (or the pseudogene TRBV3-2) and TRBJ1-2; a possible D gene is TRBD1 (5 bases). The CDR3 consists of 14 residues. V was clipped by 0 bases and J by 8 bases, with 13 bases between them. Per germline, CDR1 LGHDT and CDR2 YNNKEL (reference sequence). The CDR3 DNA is TGTGCCAGCAGCCAAGAGGCAGGGTCGAAGGGCTACACCTTC. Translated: CASSQEAGSKGYTF.

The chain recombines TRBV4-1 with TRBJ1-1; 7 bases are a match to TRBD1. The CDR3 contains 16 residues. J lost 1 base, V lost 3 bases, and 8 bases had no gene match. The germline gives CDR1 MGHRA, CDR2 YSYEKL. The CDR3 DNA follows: TGCGCCAGCAGCCAGTATGGACAGGCTACGAACACTGAAGCTTTCTTT. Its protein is CASSQYGQATNTEAFF.

The CDR3 here is CAISESSQEGYEQYF. The CDR3 DNA follows: TGTGCCATCAGTGAGTCGTCCCAGGAGGGGTACGAGCAGTACTTC. This chain links TRBV10-3 with TRBJ2-7, with D possibly matching TRBD2 (6 bases). Germline lookup yields CDR1 ENHRY and CDR2 SYGVKD. The CDR3 spans 15 residues. Trimming left V 0 bases short and J 4 bases short, with 13 bases between.

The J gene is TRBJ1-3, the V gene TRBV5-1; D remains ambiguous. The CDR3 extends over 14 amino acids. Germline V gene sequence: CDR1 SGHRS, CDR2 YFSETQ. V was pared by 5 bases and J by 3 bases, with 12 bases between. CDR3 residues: CASSSLPDGNTIYF. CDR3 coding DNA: TGCGCCAGCAGTTCCCTGCCAGATGGAAACACCATATATTTT.

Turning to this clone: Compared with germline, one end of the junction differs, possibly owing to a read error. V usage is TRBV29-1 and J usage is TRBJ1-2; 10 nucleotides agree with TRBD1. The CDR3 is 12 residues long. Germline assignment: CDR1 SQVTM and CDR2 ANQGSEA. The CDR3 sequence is CSVEGTGAGDTF. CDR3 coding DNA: TGCAGCGTTGAGGGGACAGGGGCTGGCGACACCTTC.

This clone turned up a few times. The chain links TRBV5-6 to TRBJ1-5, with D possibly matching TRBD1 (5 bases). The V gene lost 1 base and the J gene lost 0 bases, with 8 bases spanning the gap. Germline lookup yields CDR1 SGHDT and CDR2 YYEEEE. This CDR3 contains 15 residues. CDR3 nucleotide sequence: TGTGCCAGCAGCTTGTATCAGGGTAGCAATCAGCCCCAGCATTTT. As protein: CASSLYQGSNQPQHF.

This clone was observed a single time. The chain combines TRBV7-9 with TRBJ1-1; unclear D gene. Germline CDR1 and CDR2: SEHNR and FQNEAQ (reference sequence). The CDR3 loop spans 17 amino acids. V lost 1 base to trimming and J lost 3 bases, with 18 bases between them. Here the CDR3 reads CASSLVPNPRRDTEAFF. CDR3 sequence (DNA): TGTGCCAGCAGCTTAGTCCCGAACCCGAGGCGTGACACTGAAGCTTTCTTT.

The CDR3, as DNA: TGTGCCAGCAGGAGGAGCTTTGACGGGACACCGAATTCACCCCTCCACTTT. It is translated as CASRRSFDGTPNSPLHF. The chain links TRBV27 to TRBJ1-6; possibly TRBD1 for D (6 bases). CDR1 is MNHEY, CDR2 SMNVEV, per germline (reference sequence). With 6 bases removed from V and 7 bases from J, the gap between germline ends came to 22 bases. CDR3 length equals 17 residues.

The CDR3 loop is CASSLANVAGAITDTQYF. In nucleotides, the CDR3 is TGCGCCAGCAGCTTGGCCAACGTAGCGGGGGCCATCACAGATACGCAGTATTTT. The chain is built from TRBV5-1 and TRBJ2-3, with 9 positions matching TRBD2. The trim removed 0 bases at V and 2 bases at J, leaving 10 bases unmatched. This CDR3 is 18 amino acids long. CDR1 and CDR2 from the germline V gene are SGHRS and YFSETQ.

For the CDR3, the DNA is TGTGCCAGCAGCTTGTTAGCCCAAGAGACCCAGTACTTC. Translation gives CASSLLAQETQYF. The chain employs TRBV5-4 and TRBJ2-5, with D unclear. V dropped 1 base and J dropped 1 base, with 5 bases sitting between them. Germline CDR1 and CDR2: SGHNT and YYREEE (reference sequence). CDR3 length: 13 amino acids.

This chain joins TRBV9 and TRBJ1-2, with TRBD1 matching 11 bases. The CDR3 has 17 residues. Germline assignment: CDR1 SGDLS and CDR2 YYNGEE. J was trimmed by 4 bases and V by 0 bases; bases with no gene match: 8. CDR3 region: CASSVAQGTGGSYGYTF. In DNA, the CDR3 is TGTGCCAGCAGCGTAGCTCAGGGGACAGGGGGATCCTATGGCTACACCTTC.

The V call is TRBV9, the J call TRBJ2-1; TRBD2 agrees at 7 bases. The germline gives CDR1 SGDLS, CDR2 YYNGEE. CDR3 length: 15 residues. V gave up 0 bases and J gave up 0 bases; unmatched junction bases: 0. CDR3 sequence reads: CASSVAGGSYNEQFF. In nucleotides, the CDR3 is TGTGCCAGCAGCGTAGCGGGAGGCTCCTACAATGAGCAGTTCTTC.

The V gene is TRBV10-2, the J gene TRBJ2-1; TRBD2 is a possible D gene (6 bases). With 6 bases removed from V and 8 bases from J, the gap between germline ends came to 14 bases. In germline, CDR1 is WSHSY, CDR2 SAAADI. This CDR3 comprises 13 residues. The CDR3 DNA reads TGCGCCAGCAGCCAGACTAGAAAGGATGAGCAGTTCTTC. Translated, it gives CASSQTRKDEQFF.